This T cell receptor (beta chain) was observed in a study of blood T cell repertoires in COVID-19. Overall study: T cells, B-cell-depleted T cells, or PBMCs provided the cDNA or gDNA that served as material.

Trimming cost V 5 bases and J 0 bases, with 10 bases left between them. Germline CDR1 and CDR2: MDHEN and SYDVKM. The CDR3 covers 14 residues. Methods used by the authors: Quantification of nucleated cells was approximated via reference gene primer amplification. The method was immunoSEQ multiplex PCR; TCRdb's version includes in-frame clones alone and lacks a portion of them. That table is the source of V, J and clone size, and D and trimming were worked out from the DNA. The sample carries around 50,000 clones, roughly 80% recorded once. This sequence joins TRBV28 and TRBJ1-1, with D uncertain. Specimen: peripheral blood. The TCR sequence derives from a human donor in a cohort sampled during active COVID-19. CDR3 region: CASSEGVVNTEAFF. CDR3 DNA sequence: TGTGCCAGCAGTGAGGGAGTCGTGAACACTGAAGCTTTCTTT.